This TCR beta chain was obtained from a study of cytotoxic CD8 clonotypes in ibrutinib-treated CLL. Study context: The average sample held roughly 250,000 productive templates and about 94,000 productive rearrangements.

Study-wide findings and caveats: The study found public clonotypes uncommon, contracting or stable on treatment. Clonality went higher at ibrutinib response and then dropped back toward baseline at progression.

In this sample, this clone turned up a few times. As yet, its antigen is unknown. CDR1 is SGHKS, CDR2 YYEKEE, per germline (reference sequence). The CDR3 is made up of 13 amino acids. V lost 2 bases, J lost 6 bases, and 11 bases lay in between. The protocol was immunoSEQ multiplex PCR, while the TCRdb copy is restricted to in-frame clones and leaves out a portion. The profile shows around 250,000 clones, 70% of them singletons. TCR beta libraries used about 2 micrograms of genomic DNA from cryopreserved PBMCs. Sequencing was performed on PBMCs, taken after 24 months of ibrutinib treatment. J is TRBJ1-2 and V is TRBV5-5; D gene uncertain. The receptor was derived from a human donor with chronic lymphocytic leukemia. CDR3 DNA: TGTGCCAGCAGCTTCCTTTTTTCGGATGGCTACACCTTC. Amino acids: CASSFLFSDGYTF.